The 11 T cell receptor beta chains below come from one sample, sequenced in a study of cytomegalovirus exposure and HLA in healthy donors. PCR involved 60 Vbeta and 13 Jbeta primers. The data were produced by immunoSEQ multiplex PCR, yet TCRdb's version contains in-frame clones alone and is incomplete. Found here are about 150,000 clones, 78% of them singletons; the top ten hold approximately 3%. Input material: PBMCs. These receptors came from a woman in her 40s in good health and CMV-seronegative.

The chain couples TRBV5-5 to TRBJ2-1, with D possibly matching TRBD1 (5 bases). This CDR3 is 16 amino acids long. Looked up from germline, CDR1 is SGHKS and CDR2 is YYEKEE (reference sequence). The ends were cut back, 0 bases at V and 0 bases at J, with 10 bases in the middle. Here the CDR3 DNA reads TGTGCCAGCAGCTTGGGCGCCAGGGACTCCTACAATGAGCAGTTCTTC. Its protein is CASSLGARDSYNEQFF.

This clone occurred a few times. The chain uses TRBV10-3 and TRBJ1-2, with D unresolved. Germline CDR1 reads ENHRY; CDR2 reads SYGVKD. The V and J ends lost 3 bases and 7 bases respectively, with 18 bases between them. This CDR3 has 15 residues. Here the CDR3 DNA reads TGTGCCATCAGTGACCTCCCCGGGAAGGTTTTTGGCTACACCTTC. Protein sequence: CAISDLPGKVFGYTF.

The chain links TRBV10-2 to TRBJ2-1; 7 bases are shared with TRBD1. The junction had 15 bases not matched to a gene; V was cut back by 6 bases and J by 10 bases. Germline V gene lookup returns CDR1 WSHSY and CDR2 SAAADI. The CDR3 spans 15 residues. CDR3 sequence reads: CASSSIWTGRIEQFF. Written as DNA, the CDR3 is TGCGCCAGCAGCTCAATCTGGACAGGACGCATCGAGCAGTTCTTC.

The rearrangement uses TRBV19 and TRBJ2-1, with 11 bases matching TRBD1. In germline, CDR1 is LNHDA, CDR2 SQIVND (reference sequence). V was pared by 6 bases and J by 0 bases, with 4 bases of the junction left unmatched. This CDR3 contains 16 residues. The DNA of the CDR3 is TGTGCCAGTAGGGGGGACAGGGGGGCCTCCTACAATGAGCAGTTCTTC. Translated: CASRGDRGASYNEQFF.

The V call is TRBV6-1, the J call TRBJ1-1; no definite D call. The CDR3 has 13 amino acids. The V end was cut by 10 bases, the J end by 3 bases, with 15 bases between. The germline V gene encodes CDR1 MNHNS and CDR2 SASEGT. This chain's CDR3 is CATSFGGDTEAFF. The CDR3 bases are TGTGCCACCTCCTTCGGAGGAGACACTGAAGCTTTCTTT.

J is TRBJ1-3 and V is TRBV2; D is perhaps TRBD1 (5 bases). V was trimmed by 4 bases and J by 3 bases, leaving 16 bases between them. This CDR3 comprises 16 residues. CDR1 is SNHLY and CDR2 is FYNNEI in the germline V gene. For the CDR3, the DNA is TGTGCCAGCAGTGTCGCGTTCAAGGGGATTGGAAACACCATATATTTT. Translation: CASSVAFKGIGNTIYF.

In this sample, this clone turned up a few times. CDR3 DNA sequence: TGTGCCATCAGCGCTGGGACTAGCGGGACCGATGAGCAGTTCTTC. Translated: CAISAGTSGTDEQFF. The chain is built from TRBV10-3 and TRBJ2-1, with TRBD2 identical over 13 bases. Germline V lookup: CDR1 ENHRY, CDR2 SYGVKD. The J segment lost 8 bases and the V segment lost 6 bases, leaving 7 bases of the junction unmatched. There are 15 residues in the CDR3.

The chain carries TRBV5-1 and TRBJ2-5; D unresolved. Germline lookup yields CDR1 SGHRS and CDR2 YFSETQ. The CDR3 has 14 residues. With 0 bases removed from V and 5 bases from J, the gap between germline ends came to 11 bases. The CDR3 here is CASSLDGSLETQYF. The CDR3 DNA reads TGCGCCAGCAGCTTGGATGGTAGCCTGGAGACCCAGTACTTC.

The chain combines TRBV11-2 with TRBJ1-2; D is undetermined. V was cut by 7 bases and J by 5 bases, with 26 bases left in between. In germline, CDR1 is SGHAT, CDR2 FQNNGV. This CDR3 is 17 amino acids long. CDR3 sequence (DNA): TGTGCCAGCAACAGAGGGAGAAGCAGGATCGGCGAATATGGCTACACCTTC. Residues: CASNRGRSRIGEYGYTF.

With regard to this clone: The same CDR3 is also encoded by other DNA sequences in this sample. V is TRBV5-1 and J is TRBJ2-5; 8 nucleotides agree with TRBD1. Germline V gives CDR1 SGHRS, CDR2 YFSETQ. This CDR3 has 14 residues. With V trimmed by 5 bases and J by 5 bases, 8 bases remained unmatched. The CDR3 region is CASSFSGGRETQYF. The CDR3 DNA reads as TGCGCCAGCAGTTTCTCAGGGGGCCGGGAGACCCAGTACTTC.

The V call is TRBV28, the J call TRBJ2-3; 8 nucleotides match TRBD1. Unmatched junction bases numbered 5, after V lost 4 bases and J lost 2 bases. Germline assignment: CDR1 MDHEN and CDR2 SYDVKM. There are 15 residues in the CDR3. CDR3 loop: CASSSGTGVTDTQYF. The CDR3 DNA reads as TGTGCCAGCAGTTCCGGGACAGGAGTCACAGATACGCAGTATTTT. Full variable domain (outside the CDR3, taken from reference TRBV28 and TRBJ2-3): DVKVTQSSRYLVKRTGEKVFLECVQDMDHENMFWYRQDPGLGLRLIYFSYDVKMKEKGDIPEGYSVSREKKERFSLILESASTNQTSMYLCASSSGTGVTDTQYFGPGTRLTVL.